One sample yielded the 21 T cell receptor beta chains listed below, sequenced in a study of T-cell reconstitution after alpha-beta-depleted transplantation in children. A library of TCRbeta sequences, prepared with unique molecular identifiers, was generated. TCRdb passed the PCR reads through MiXCR, listing each CDR3 protein once. This sample has under 250,000 distinct CDR3 sequences; under 20% occur once, and the top ten carry around 45%. Sample: PBMCs, mostly from graft donor cells, taken 360 days after TCRalphabeta/CD19-depleted stem cell transplant. These receptor sequences come from a male patient between 2 and 9 years old who had a stem cell transplant for acute lymphoblastic leukemia, so the T cells may come from the graft donor.

This chain connects TRBV12-3 or TRBV12-4 to TRBJ1-5, with D possibly TRBD1 on 5 matching bases. V lost 4 bases to trimming and J lost 7 bases, with 17 bases between them. The CDR3 is 15 residues long. The CDR3 here is CASSYQGQGDQPQHF. Written as DNA, the CDR3 is TGTGCCAGCAGTTATCAGGGCCAGGGCGACCAGCCCCAGCATTTT.

The rearrangement uses TRBV7-2 and TRBJ2-7; D is ambiguous. This CDR3 comprises 14 residues. Germline V gene lookup returns CDR1 SGHTA and CDR2 FQGNSA. The V end was cut by 2 bases, the J end by 2 bases, with 10 bases between. The DNA for the CDR3 is TGTGCCAGCAGCTTAAGCACCGGAACCTACGAGCAGTACTTC. This sequence encodes CASSLSTGTYEQYF.

V usage is TRBV12-3 or TRBV12-4 and J usage is TRBJ2-1, with 8 bases fitting TRBD2. The length of the CDR3 is 17 residues. V dropped 3 bases and J dropped 8; count of bases not matched to a gene: 15. The CDR3, as DNA: TGTGCCAGCAGTTTCCGTCAACCGGGACTAGTAGGGCATGAGCAGTTCTTC. Translated, it gives CASSFRQPGLVGHEQFF.

The sample holds a few counts of this clonotype. This chain links TRBV20-1 with TRBJ2-4, with TRBD2 identical over 14 bases. The CDR3 sequence is 16 residues long. Germline V lookup: CDR1 DFQATT, CDR2 SNEGSKA (reference sequence). With V trimmed by 6 bases and J by 1 base, 5 bases remained unmatched. The CDR3 coding sequence is TGCAGTGCCACCGGGACTAGCGGGGGTGCCAAAAACATTCAGTACTTC. This translates into CSATGTSGGAKNIQYF.

J is TRBJ1-2 and V is TRBV12-3 or TRBV12-4, with 7 nucleotides matching TRBD1. CDR3 size: 15 residues. The V and J ends lost 4 bases and 7 bases, in that order; junction bases with no gene match: 12. CDR3 protein: CASSSGETGWGGYTF. CDR3 bases: TGTGCCAGCAGTTCCGGGGAGACAGGGTGGGGTGGCTACACCTTC.

This clonotype was seen repeatedly, ten times or more. The CDR3 bases are TGCGCCAGCAGGCCGACGGATCAGGATGAGCAGTTCTTC. Protein: CASRPTDQDEQFF. The chain carries TRBV5-1 and TRBJ2-1; D unresolved. Germline CDR1 and CDR2: SGHRS and YFSETQ. The CDR3 length is 13 residues. Trimming took off 5 bases at V and 8 bases at J, with 14 bases between the two ends.

The sample holds a few counts of this clonotype. The chain couples TRBV6-1 to TRBJ1-2, with TRBD1 matching 9 bases. V shed 6 bases, J shed 4 bases, and the junction held 9 bases outside the gene matches. Germline V gives CDR1 MNHNS, CDR2 SASEGT. The CDR3 extends over 15 amino acids. The CDR3 bases are TGTGCCAGCAGGGGCCCGGGACAGGGTATCTATGGCTACACCTTC. Protein: CASRGPGQGIYGYTF.

Ten or more counts support this clonotype. This chain connects TRBV10-3 to TRBJ2-3; no definite D call. V shed 3 bases and J shed 2 bases, with 12 bases lying between them. Per germline, CDR1 ENHRY and CDR2 SYGVKD. This CDR3 contains 15 residues. The CDR3 DNA is TGTGCCATCAGTGACCCAGCCAGGCCCACAGATACGCAGTATTTT. Its translation: CAISDPARPTDTQYF.

This clonotype was counted a few times. The chain combines TRBV19 with TRBJ2-1; D call uncertain. Germline V lookup: CDR1 LNHDA, CDR2 SQIVND (reference sequence). The germline V and J ends were trimmed by 5 bases and 8 bases, with 4 bases remaining between them. The CDR3 length is 10 residues. CDR3 sequence reads: CASSADEQFF. The CDR3, as DNA: TGTGCCAGTAGTGCGGATGAGCAGTTCTTC. Full variable domain (remainder filled in from reference TRBV19 and TRBJ2-1): DGGITQSPKYLFRKEGQNVTLSCEQNLNHDAMYWYRQDPGQGLRLIYYSQIVNDFQKGDIAEGYSVSREKKESFPLTVTSAQKNPTAFYLCASSADEQFFGPGTRLTVL.

The chain has TRBV10-3 and TRBJ1-4; maybe TRBD1 (6 bases). This CDR3 has 15 residues. From germline, CDR1 is ENHRY and CDR2 SYGVKD. Deletions cut 5 bases from V and 5 bases from J, with 15 bases between. The CDR3 reads CAISSQGAPNEKLFF. In DNA form, the CDR3 reads TGTGCCATCAGTTCACAGGGAGCCCCCAATGAAAAACTGTTTTTT.

This clonotype has a handful of counts. J is TRBJ1-1 and V is TRBV29-1; weak D call: TRBD1 (6 bases). Germline CDR1 SQVTM, CDR2 ANQGSEA. The CDR3 is made up of 15 amino acids. V lost 7 bases and J 4 bases, leaving 22 bases between the germline ends. CDR3 sequence: CSGLGVRGSGTEAFF. DNA of the CDR3: TGCAGCGGCCTAGGGGTCAGGGGCTCGGGCACTGAAGCTTTCTTT.

This clonotype was picked up a small number of times. This sequence joins TRBV5-4 and TRBJ2-4, with 13 bases matching TRBD2. The ends lost 4 bases at V and 9 bases at J; junction bases unmatched: 13. CDR1 and CDR2 from the germline V gene are SGHNT and YYREEE (reference sequence). CDR3 length: 17 residues. CDR3 loop: CASSPTSGGAERGIQYF. In nucleotides, the CDR3 is TGTGCCAGCAGCCCTACTAGCGGGGGGGCCGAGAGGGGCATTCAGTACTTC.

This clonotype was counted a few times. V and J are TRBV6-4 and TRBJ2-1; D might be TRBD2 (6 bases). This CDR3 has 16 residues. From germline, CDR1 is MRHNA and CDR2 SNTAGT. Between the trimmed V and J ends, which lost 5 bases and 6 bases, there was a span of 20 bases. The CDR3 sequence: CASSFPGTRRPNEQFF. The CDR3 DNA reads TGTGCCAGCAGTTTTCCCGGGACTCGGCGCCCCAATGAGCAGTTCTTC.

J is TRBJ2-7 and V is TRBV7-2, with D perhaps matching TRBD2 (6 bases). The CDR3 sequence is 15 residues long. V was clipped by 7 bases and J by 0 bases, with 16 bases between them. The germline CDR1 and CDR2 sequences are SGHTA and FQGNSA. CDR3 amino acids: CASKKSGGGSYEQYF. CDR3 DNA sequence: TGTGCCAGCAAGAAAAGTGGGGGAGGCTCCTACGAGCAGTACTTC.

V and J are TRBV5-1 and TRBJ2-7; tentatively, D is TRBD2 (6 bases). CDR1 is SGHRS and CDR2 is YFSETQ in the germline V gene. V gave up 0 bases and J gave up 2 bases, with 12 bases separating them. This CDR3 comprises 15 residues. The CDR3 loop is CASSLGSGEAYEQYF. DNA for the CDR3: TGCGCCAGCAGCTTGGGTTCCGGGGAGGCCTACGAGCAGTACTTC.

This clonotype was observed a handful of times. This chain uses TRBV5-5 with TRBJ2-5; 10 bases agree with TRBD2. This CDR3 comprises 17 residues. Germline loops: CDR1 SGHKS, CDR2 YYEKEE (reference sequence). Germline trimming cut 0 bases from V and 1 base from J; bases unmatched to any gene: 6. The CDR3 is CASSLGPSGSSQETQYF. DNA for the CDR3: TGTGCCAGCAGCTTGGGACCTAGCGGGAGTAGCCAAGAGACCCAGTACTTC.

This clonotype was seen only a few times. The rearrangement links TRBV11-2 to TRBJ1-6, with no clear D. The CDR3 contains 15 residues. Trimming left V 1 base short and J 7 bases short, with 11 bases between. Germline CDR1 reads SGHAT; CDR2 reads FQNNGV. CDR3 bases: TGTGCCAGCAGCTTAGGAGCTGCGGGGAATTCACCCCTCCACTTT. Translation: CASSLGAAGNSPLHF.

This chain links TRBV4-2 with TRBJ2-7; 7 bases match TRBD2. CDR1 and CDR2 (germline): LGHNA, YNFKEQ. V was clipped by 0 bases and J by 6 bases; unmatched bases: 8. CDR3 length: 15 residues. The CDR3 spells CASSQEGLAVTEQYF. CDR3 nucleotide sequence: TGTGCCAGCAGCCAAGAAGGGCTAGCGGTAACCGAGCAGTACTTC.

This rearrangement joins TRBV20-1 to TRBJ2-5; TRBD2 agrees at 10 bases. Looked up from germline, CDR1 is DFQATT and CDR2 is SNEGSKA (reference sequence). The CDR3 loop spans 15 amino acids. Trimming at V came to 0 bases and at J to 4 bases, leaving 5 bases not matched to a gene. CDR3 bases: TGCAGTGCTAGAGATTCGAGCGGGGGGGCAGAGACCCAGTACTTC. It translates to CSARDSSGGAETQYF.

The rearrangement uses TRBV12-3 or TRBV12-4 and TRBJ2-3; TRBD2 matches at 8 bases. V shed 4 bases and J 4 bases; nucleotides not matched to a gene: 7. The CDR3 sequence is 15 residues long. For the CDR3, the DNA is TGTGCCAGCAGTTCCCCCCCGGGGGGGGCAGATACGCAGTATTTT. Translating gives CASSSPPGGADTQYF.

There are a few counts of this clonotype. The genes are TRBV7-2 and TRBJ1-6, with 8 bases identical to TRBD1. With V trimmed by 3 bases and J by 17 bases, 9 bases remained unmatched. Germline CDR1 reads SGHTA; CDR2 reads FQGNSA. This CDR3 is built from 13 residues. The CDR3 loop reads CASSLGQVGLVHF. The CDR3, as DNA: TGTGCCAGCAGCTTGGGACAGGTGGGTTTGGTCCACTTT. Variable domain in full (rest from reference TRBV7-2 and TRBJ1-6): GAGVSQSPSNKVTEKGKDVELRCDPISGHTALYWYRQSLGQGLEFLIYFQGNSAPDKSGLPSDRFSAERTGGSVSTLTIQRTQQEDSAVYLCASSLGQVGLVHFGNGTRLTVT.